Reported below is one T cell receptor (beta chain). The antigen remains undetermined. The sample is drawn from a study of early T cells in non-severe SARS-CoV-2 infection. About the research overall: The sequenced material was bulk RNA from unsorted whole blood, and its chains were unpaired. Notes on the study in general: The study's VDJdb matching favored anti-spike CD8 responses and missed private and CD4 specificities.

TCRdb used MiXCR to reprocess the 5' RACE reads, holding one entry per CDR3 protein. The sample holds tens of thousands of distinct CDR3 sequences, roughly an eighth seen once. This TCR was recovered from an adult who was a healthcare worker with PCR-confirmed SARS-CoV-2 infection or an uninfected control (not recorded which). Sequencing used whole blood.

CDR3 in amino acids: CASSRGQGHFYEQYF. CDR3 sequence (DNA): TGTGCCAGCTCACGCGGACAGGGACACTTCTACGAGCAGTACTTC. The V gene is TRBV18, the J gene TRBJ2-7; 8 bases are a match to TRBD1. Trimming cost V 4 bases and J 3 bases; bases outside gene matches: 8. The CDR3 consists of 15 residues. The germline CDR1 and CDR2 sequences are KGHSH and LQKENI.